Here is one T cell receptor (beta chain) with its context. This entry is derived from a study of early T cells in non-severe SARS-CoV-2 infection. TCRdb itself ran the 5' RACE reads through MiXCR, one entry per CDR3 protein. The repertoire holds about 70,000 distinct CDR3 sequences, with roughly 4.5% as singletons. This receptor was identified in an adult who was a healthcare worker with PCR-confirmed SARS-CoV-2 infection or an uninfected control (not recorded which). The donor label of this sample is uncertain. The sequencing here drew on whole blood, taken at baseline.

In DNA form, the CDR3 reads TGTGCCAGCAGCTCAACCGGAAACACCATATATTTT. This gives the protein CASSSTGNTIYF. The V call is TRBV5-6, the J call TRBJ1-3; D unresolved. Germline values: CDR1 SGHDT, CDR2 YYEEEE. The V end was cut by 3 bases, the J end by 4 bases, with 5 bases between. The CDR3 length is 12 residues.